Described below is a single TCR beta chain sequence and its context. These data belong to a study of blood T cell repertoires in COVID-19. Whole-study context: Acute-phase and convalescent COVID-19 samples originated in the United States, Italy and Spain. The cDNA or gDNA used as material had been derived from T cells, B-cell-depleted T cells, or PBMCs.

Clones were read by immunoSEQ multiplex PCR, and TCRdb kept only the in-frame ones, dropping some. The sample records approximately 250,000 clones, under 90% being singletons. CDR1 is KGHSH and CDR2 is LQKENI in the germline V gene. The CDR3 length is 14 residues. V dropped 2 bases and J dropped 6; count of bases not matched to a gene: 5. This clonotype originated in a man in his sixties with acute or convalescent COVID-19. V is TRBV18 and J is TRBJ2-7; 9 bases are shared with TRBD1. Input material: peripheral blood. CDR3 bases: TGTGCCAGCTCACCAACCCCGACAGGGGGCGAGCAGTACTTC. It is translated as CASSPTPTGGEQYF.